This T cell receptor beta chain derives from a study of blood T cell repertoires in COVID-19. V lost 3 bases to trimming and J lost 8 bases, with 8 bases between them. The CDR3 length is 11 residues. CDR1 is SGDLS, CDR2 YYNGEE, per germline. The data were produced by immunoSEQ multiplex PCR, yet TCRdb's version contains in-frame clones alone and is incomplete. The table has about 100,000 clones, 80% seen once. Source material: peripheral blood. The V and J genes are TRBV9 and TRBJ1-2; D not certain. The TCR sequence derives from a woman between 65 and 79 years old with acute or convalescent COVID-19. CDR3 DNA sequence: TGTGCCAGCAGCGGGGGAGGCGGCTACACCTTC. Protein sequence: CASSGGGGYTF.